Listed here are 8 T cell receptor beta chains from one sample, sequenced in a study of graft-versus-host responses after intestinal transplantation. The assay was immunoSEQ multiplex PCR, and TCRdb's table has in-frame clones only and misses some. The sample holds about 3,300 clones; around 76% are singletons and the top ten take over 9%. Intraepithelial lymphocytes and lamina propria lymphocytes were released through processing of graft tissue. The input for sequencing was ileum tissue, taken roughly 5 and 7 days after intestinal transplantation. These receptors all come from a human patient who received an intestinal transplant, so some T cells may come from the graft donor.

In its sample, this clone was seen once. This rearrangement joins TRBV19 to TRBJ2-1, with TRBD2 matching over 8 bases. J gave up 8 bases and V 7 bases, and 13 bases lay outside the gene matches. This CDR3 contains 15 residues. Germline CDR1 is LNHDA and CDR2 is SQIVND (reference sequence). CDR3 in DNA: TGTGCCAGTACCCCACCGGGACTAGGGGGTGATGAGCAGTTCTTC. Its protein is CASTPPGLGGDEQFF.

The chain is built from TRBV10-3 and TRBJ2-7, with 8 bases aligning to TRBD2. The V gene end was trimmed by 6 bases and the J gene end by 2 bases; junction bases not matched to a gene: 9. CDR3 length: 15 amino acids. Germline loops: CDR1 ENHRY, CDR2 SYGVKD. Here the CDR3 DNA reads TGTGCCATCAGAGACCCACTAGCGGACCCCTACGAGCAGTACTTC. Its translation is CAIRDPLADPYEQYF.

This clone has only a few counts. The CDR3 loop reads CASSLPAKNIQYF. The DNA for the CDR3 is TGTGCCAGCAGCTTGCCAGCCAAAAACATTCAGTACTTC. V is TRBV5-4 and J is TRBJ2-4; D is undetermined. The CDR3 is 13 amino acids. Trimming took off 1 base at V and 0 bases at J, with 2 bases between the two ends. Germline CDR1 reads SGHNT; CDR2 reads YYREEE (reference sequence).

The chain employs TRBV7-9 and TRBJ2-3; perhaps D is TRBD1 or TRBD2 (6 bases each). V gave up 1 base and J gave up 0 bases, with 11 bases separating them. This CDR3 is 16 amino acids long. CDR1 SEHNR and CDR2 FQNEAQ come from the germline V gene (reference sequence). The CDR3 reads CASSLGGGGSTDTQYF. Written as DNA, the CDR3 is TGTGCCAGCAGCTTAGGCGGAGGGGGTAGCACAGATACGCAGTATTTT.

This clone has more than one count but fewer than ten. The chain recombines TRBV7-9 with TRBJ2-4; unclear D gene. The CDR3 has 17 amino acids. The V end was cut by 4 bases, the J end by 0 bases, with 16 bases between. CDR1 SEHNR and CDR2 FQNEAQ come from the germline V gene (reference sequence). CDR3 nucleotide sequence: TGTGCCAGCAGCTCCTACGACGTCCGTACAGCCAAAAACATTCAGTACTTC. The encoded protein is CASSSYDVRTAKNIQYF.

The count of this clone is one. The chain joins TRBV6-6 to TRBJ2-7; 12 bases fit TRBD2. CDR1 is MNHNY and CDR2 is SVGAGI in the germline V gene (reference sequence). Trimming at V came to 2 bases and at J to 4 bases, leaving 0 bases not matched to a gene. CDR3 size: 14 residues. In DNA form, the CDR3 reads TGTGCCAGCAGTTACACTAGCGGGAGGTACGAGCAGTACTTC. It encodes CASSYTSGRYEQYF.

The V and J genes are TRBV7-2 and TRBJ1-2, with D tentatively TRBD1 (6 bases). Trimming removed 1 base from V and 4 bases from J, with 16 bases in between. Germline V gene lookup returns CDR1 SGHTA and CDR2 FQGNSA. This CDR3 has 16 amino acids. CDR3 sequence: CASSLDSTGLSYGYTF. CDR3 nucleotide sequence: TGTGCCAGCAGCTTAGACAGTACAGGGCTTAGCTATGGCTACACCTTC.

The chain uses TRBV14 and TRBJ2-7; a weak D match, TRBD2 (6 bases). The V end was cut by 1 base, the J end by 6 bases, with 16 bases between. Germline CDR1 is SGHDN and CDR2 is FVKESK. The CDR3 sequence is 15 residues long. CDR3 residues: CASSQGPGVLLEQYF. The CDR3 DNA reads as TGTGCCAGCAGCCAAGGGCCGGGGGTACTACTCGAGCAGTACTTC.